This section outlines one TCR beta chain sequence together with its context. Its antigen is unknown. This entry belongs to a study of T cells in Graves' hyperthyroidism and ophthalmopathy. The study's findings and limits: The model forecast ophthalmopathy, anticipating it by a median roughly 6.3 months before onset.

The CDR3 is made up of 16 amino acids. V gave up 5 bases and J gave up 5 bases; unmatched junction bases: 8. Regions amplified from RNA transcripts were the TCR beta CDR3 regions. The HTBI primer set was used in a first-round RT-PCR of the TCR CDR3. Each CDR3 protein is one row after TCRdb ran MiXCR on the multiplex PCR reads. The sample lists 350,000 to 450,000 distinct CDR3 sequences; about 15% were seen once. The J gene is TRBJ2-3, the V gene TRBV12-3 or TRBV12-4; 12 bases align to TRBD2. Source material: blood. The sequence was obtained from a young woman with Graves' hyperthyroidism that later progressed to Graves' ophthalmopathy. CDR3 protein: CASSPQASGGGDTQYF. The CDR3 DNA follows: TGTGCCAGCAGTCCCCAAGCTAGCGGGGGGGGAGATACGCAGTATTTT.